A selection of T cell receptor beta chains follows, all from one sample in a study of T cells after yellow fever vaccination. TCRdb re-called the 5' RACE reads with MiXCR, one entry per CDR3 protein. The sample has 450,000 to 650,000 distinct CDR3 sequences, about a fifth seen once. The material was PBMCs, obtained roughly 20 days after the first yellow fever vaccination. These TCRs come from a man younger than 30 who received the YFV17D yellow fever vaccine. CDR3s include the opening cysteine and the closing phenylalanine or tryptophan. The D gene is left open where the match is weak. Clone size is shown for a subset of rows, as once, few, many or a class of expanded clone.

clone_size | j_call | d_call | v_call | cdr3_aa | cdr3_nt
NA | TRBJ2-7 | TRBD2 | TRBV5-1 | CASKRGSSYEQYF | TGCGCCAGCAAGCGGGGAAGCTCCTACGAGCAGTACTTC
NA | TRBJ2-3 | TRBD2 | TRBV15 | CATRKSGGEADTQYF | TGTGCCACCAGGAAGAGCGGGGGGGAAGCAGATACGCAGTATTTT
many | TRBJ2-3 | TRBD2 | TRBV12-3/TRBV12-4 | CASSILAGTDTQYF | TGTGCCAGCAGTATACTAGCGGGCACAGATACGCAGTATTTT
NA | TRBJ2-6 | NA | TRBV9 | CASSVWTSGANVLTF | TGTGCCAGCAGCGTCTGGACGTCGGGGGCCAACGTCCTGACTTTC
NA | TRBJ2-2 | TRBD2 | TRBV4-3 | CASSQGTSPYTGELFF | TGCGCCAGCAGCCAAGGGACTAGCCCTTACACCGGGGAGCTGTTTTTT
NA | TRBJ2-2 | TRBD1 | TRBV4-1 | CASSHSEGQGITGELFF | TGCGCCAGCAGCCACTCTGAGGGACAGGGGATCACCGGGGAGCTGTTTTTT
NA | TRBJ2-1 | NA | TRBV15 | CATSNRDYNEQFF | TGTGCCACCAGCAACCGGGACTACAATGAGCAGTTCTTC
few | TRBJ2-3 | NA | TRBV6-2/TRBV6-3 | CASSYTGGTQYF | TGTGCCAGCAGTTACACCGGGGGTACGCAGTATTTT
NA | TRBJ1-5 | NA | TRBV5-5 | CASSRDRSNQPQHF | TGTGCCAGCAGCCGAGACAGGAGCAATCAGCCCCAGCATTTT
NA | TRBJ2-6 | NA | TRBV7-2 | CASSFGVGANVLTF | TGTGCCAGCTCCTTTGGTGTGGGGGCCAACGTCCTGACTTTC
NA | TRBJ2-1 | TRBD2 | TRBV7-9 | CATERGVYNEQFF | TGTGCCACCGAGCGGGGGGTCTACAATGAGCAGTTCTTC
many | TRBJ2-3 | NA | TRBV5-1 | CASSLELGRDTQYF | TGCGCCAGCAGCTTGGAGCTAGGAAGGGATACGCAGTATTTT
NA | TRBJ2-5 | NA | TRBV20-1 | CSAIESPGSGGPRGTQYF | TGCAGTGCAATAGAGTCCCCCGGGAGCGGCGGCCCCAGAGGCACCCAGTACTTC
many | TRBJ2-1 | TRBD2 | TRBV12-3/TRBV12-4 | CASSFDRGGASYNEQFF | TGTGCCAGCAGTTTCGACCGCGGGGGGGCCTCCTACAATGAGCAGTTCTTC
few | TRBJ2-5 | TRBD1 | TRBV6-2/TRBV6-3 | CASRLTGRETQYF | TGTGCCAGCAGGCTGACAGGGCGAGAGACCCAGTACTTC
NA | TRBJ1-5 | NA | TRBV7-2 | CASSLDASDQPQHF | TGTGCCAGCAGCTTAGACGCCAGTGATCAGCCCCAGCATTTT
NA | TRBJ2-5 | NA | TRBV23-1 | CASSGTETQYF | TGCGCCAGCTCGGGGACGGAGACCCAGTACTTC
NA | TRBJ2-2 | TRBD1 | TRBV6-1 | CASSHSLPTGTNTGELFF | TGTGCCAGCAGTCATTCTCTTCCGACAGGGACGAACACCGGGGAGCTGTTTTTT
many | TRBJ2-3 | TRBD1 | TRBV12-3/TRBV12-4 | CASSLVPGGKSDTQYF | TGTGCCAGCAGTTTAGTTCCAGGGGGAAAATCAGATACGCAGTATTTT
NA | TRBJ1-5 | TRBD1 | TRBV7-2 | CASSIDRGQPQHF | TGTGCCAGTAGCATCGACAGGGGCCAGCCCCAGCATTTT
NA | TRBJ1-3 | NA | TRBV7-8 | CAPDGGSGNTIYF | TGTGCACCGGACGGTGGCTCTGGAAACACCATATATTTT
few | TRBJ1-2 | NA | TRBV14 | CASSQGTAGGYGYTF | TGTGCCAGCAGCCAAGGGACAGCGGGCGGCTATGGCTACACCTTC
few | TRBJ1-6 | NA | TRBV12-3/TRBV12-4 | CASSSPPGINSPLHF | TGTGCCAGCAGTTCCCCCCCAGGGATTAATTCACCCCTCCACTTT
NA | TRBJ2-3 | NA | TRBV12-3/TRBV12-4 | CASSLRDLARTDTQYF | TGTGCCAGCAGTTTGCGCGATCTAGCGCGCACAGATACGCAGTATTTT
NA | TRBJ2-3 | TRBD1 | TRBV4-2 | CASSHESGRGPDTQYF | TGTGCCAGCAGCCATGAAAGTGGCAGGGGGCCAGATACGCAGTATTTT
NA | TRBJ1-5 | TRBD1 | TRBV20-1 | CSASRGHSNQPQHF | TGCAGTGCTAGCAGGGGGCATAGCAATCAGCCCCAGCATTTT
NA | TRBJ1-2 | NA | TRBV7-8 | CASSLGEYYGYTF | TGTGCCAGCAGCTTAGGAGAATACTATGGCTACACCTTC
few | TRBJ2-2 | TRBD1 | TRBV4-1 | CASSQVVTGSTGELFF | TGCGCCAGCAGCCAAGTGGTGACAGGGAGCACCGGGGAGCTGTTTTTT
NA | TRBJ2-5 | NA | TRBV5-1 | CASSRGEAGETQYF | TGCGCCAGCAGCCGCGGGGAGGCGGGGGAGACCCAGTACTTC
few | TRBJ2-1 | TRBD2 | TRBV20-1 | CSAMVLLAGTYNEQFF | TGCAGTGCCATGGTTCTCCTAGCGGGGACCTACAATGAGCAGTTCTTC
few | TRBJ1-1 | NA | TRBV5-1 | CASSLARGFAEAFF | TGCGCCAGCAGCTTGGCACGGGGGTTCGCTGAAGCTTTCTTT
few | TRBJ2-7 | TRBD1 | TRBV9 | CASSVGTGAYEQYF | TGTGCCAGCAGCGTTGGGACAGGGGCCTACGAGCAGTACTTC
NA | TRBJ2-3 | NA | TRBV7-2 | CASSLRGGADTQYF | TGTGCCAGCAGCTTAAGGGGGGGGGCAGATACGCAGTATTTT
NA | TRBJ1-1 | NA | TRBV19 | CASSMGRGLTEAFF | TGTGCCAGTAGTATGGGCCGGGGGCTCACTGAAGCTTTCTTT
NA | TRBJ1-6 | NA | TRBV5-1 | CASSPLPSYNSPLHF | TGCGCCAGCAGCCCCCTGCCTTCCTATAATTCACCCCTCCACTTT
NA | TRBJ2-1 | TRBD2 | TRBV20-1 | CSASKLAGGRVEQFF | TGCAGTGCTAGTAAACTAGCGGGGGGAAGGGTTGAGCAGTTCTTC
NA | TRBJ2-1 | TRBD2 | TRBV6-1 | CASRPPGGGINEQFF | TGTGCCAGCAGGCCGCCGGGGGGGGGGATCAATGAGCAGTTCTTC